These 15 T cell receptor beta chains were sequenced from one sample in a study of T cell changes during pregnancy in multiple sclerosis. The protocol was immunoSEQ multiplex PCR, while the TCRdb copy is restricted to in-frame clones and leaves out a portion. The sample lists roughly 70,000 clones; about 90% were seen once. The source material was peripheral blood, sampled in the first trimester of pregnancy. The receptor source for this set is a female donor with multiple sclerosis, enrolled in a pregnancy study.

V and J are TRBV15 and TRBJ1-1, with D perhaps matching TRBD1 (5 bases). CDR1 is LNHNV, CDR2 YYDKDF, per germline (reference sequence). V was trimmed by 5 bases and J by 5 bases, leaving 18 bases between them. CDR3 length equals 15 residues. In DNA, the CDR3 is TGTGCCACCAGCCCCCTAAAGGGGTACAGTACTGAAGCTTTCTTT. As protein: CATSPLKGYSTEAFF.

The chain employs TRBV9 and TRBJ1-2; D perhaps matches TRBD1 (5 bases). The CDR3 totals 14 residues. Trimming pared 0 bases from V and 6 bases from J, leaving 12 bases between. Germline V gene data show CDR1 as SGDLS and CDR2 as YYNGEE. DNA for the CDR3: TGTGCCAGCAGCGTAGAAATCAGGGCTCATGGCTACACCTTC. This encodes CASSVEIRAHGYTF.

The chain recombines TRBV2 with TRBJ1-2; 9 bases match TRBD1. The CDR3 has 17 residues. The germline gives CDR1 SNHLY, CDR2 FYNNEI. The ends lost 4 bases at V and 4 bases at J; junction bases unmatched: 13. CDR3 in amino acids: CASSGPGQGREGYGYTF. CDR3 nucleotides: TGTGCCAGCAGTGGACCGGGACAGGGACGAGAAGGCTATGGCTACACCTTC.

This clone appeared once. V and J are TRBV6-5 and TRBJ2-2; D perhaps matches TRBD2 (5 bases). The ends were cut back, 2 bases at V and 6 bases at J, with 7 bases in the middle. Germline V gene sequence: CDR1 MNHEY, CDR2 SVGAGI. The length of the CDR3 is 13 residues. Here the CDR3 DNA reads TGTGCCAGCAGTTACGAGGGCCCCGGGGAGCTGTTTTTT. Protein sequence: CASSYEGPGELFF.

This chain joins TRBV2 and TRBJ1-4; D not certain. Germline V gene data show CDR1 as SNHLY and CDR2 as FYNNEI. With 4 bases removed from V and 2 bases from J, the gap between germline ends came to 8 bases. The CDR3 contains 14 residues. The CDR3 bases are TGTGCCAGCAGTGGGAGAGCTACTAATGAAAAACTGTTTTTT. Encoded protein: CASSGRATNEKLFF. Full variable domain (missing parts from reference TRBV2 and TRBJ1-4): EPEVTQTPSHQVTQMGQEVILRCVPISNHLYFYWYRQILGQKVEFLVSFYNNEISEKSEIFDDQFSVERPDGSNFTLKIRSTKLEDSAMYFCASSGRATNEKLFFGSGTQLSVL.

CDR3 bases: TGCGCCAGCAGCTCAACCGGACTAGCGGGGAGCACAGATACGCAGTATTTT. Protein product: CASSSTGLAGSTDTQYF. The V gene is TRBV5-1, the J gene TRBJ2-3; 12 nucleotides line up with TRBD2. The V gene's germline CDR1 is SGHRS and CDR2 YFSETQ. The V and J ends lost 3 bases and 0 bases, in that order; junction bases with no gene match: 5. This CDR3 spans 17 amino acids.

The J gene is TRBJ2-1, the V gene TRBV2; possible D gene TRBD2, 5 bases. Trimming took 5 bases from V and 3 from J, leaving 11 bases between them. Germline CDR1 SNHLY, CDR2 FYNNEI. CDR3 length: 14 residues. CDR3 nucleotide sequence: TGTGCCAGCAGTCTTGGGAGCTACTACAATGAGCAGTTCTTC. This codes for CASSLGSYYNEQFF.

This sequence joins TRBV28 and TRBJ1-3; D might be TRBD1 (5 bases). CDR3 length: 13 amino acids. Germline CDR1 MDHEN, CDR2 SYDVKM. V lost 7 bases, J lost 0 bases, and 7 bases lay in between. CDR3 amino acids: CASTQGSGNTIYF. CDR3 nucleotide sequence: TGTGCCAGCACCCAGGGCTCTGGAAACACCATATATTTT. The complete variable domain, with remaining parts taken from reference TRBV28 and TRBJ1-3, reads DVKVTQSSRYLVKRTGEKVFLECVQDMDHENMFWYRQDPGLGLRLIYFSYDVKMKEKGDIPEGYSVSREKKERFSLILESASTNQTSMYLCASTQGSGNTIYFGEGSWLTVV.

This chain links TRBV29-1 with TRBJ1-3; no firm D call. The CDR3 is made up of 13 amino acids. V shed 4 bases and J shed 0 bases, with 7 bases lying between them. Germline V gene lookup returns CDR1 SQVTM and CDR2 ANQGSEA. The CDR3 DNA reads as TGCAGCGTTGGTCAGGACTCTGGAAACACCATATATTTT. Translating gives CSVGQDSGNTIYF.

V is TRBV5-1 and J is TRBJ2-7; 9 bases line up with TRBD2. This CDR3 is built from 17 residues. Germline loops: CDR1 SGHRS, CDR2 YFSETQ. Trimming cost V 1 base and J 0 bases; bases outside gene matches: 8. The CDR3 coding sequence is TGCGCCAGCAGCTTGAGTCTAGCGGGGCCACGCTCCTACGAGCAGTACTTC. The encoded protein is CASSLSLAGPRSYEQYF. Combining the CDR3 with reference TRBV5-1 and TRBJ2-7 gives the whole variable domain KAGVTQTPRYLIKTRGQQVTLSCSPISGHRSVSWYQQTPGQGLQFLFEYFSETQRNKGNFPGRFSGRQFSNSRSEMNVSTLELGDSALYLCASSLSLAGPRSYEQYFGPGTRLTVT.

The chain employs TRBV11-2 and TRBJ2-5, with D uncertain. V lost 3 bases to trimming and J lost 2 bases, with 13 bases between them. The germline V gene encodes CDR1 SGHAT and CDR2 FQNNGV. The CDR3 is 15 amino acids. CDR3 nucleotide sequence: TGTGCCAGCAGCTTGGGCCTGGGTGGGCAAGAGACCCAGTACTTC. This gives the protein CASSLGLGGQETQYF.

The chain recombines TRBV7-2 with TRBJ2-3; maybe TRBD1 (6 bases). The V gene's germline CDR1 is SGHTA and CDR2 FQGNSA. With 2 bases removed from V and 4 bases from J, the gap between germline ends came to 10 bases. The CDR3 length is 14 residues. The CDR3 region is CASSLIRGADTQYF. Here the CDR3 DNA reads TGTGCCAGCAGCTTAATCAGGGGCGCAGATACGCAGTATTTT.

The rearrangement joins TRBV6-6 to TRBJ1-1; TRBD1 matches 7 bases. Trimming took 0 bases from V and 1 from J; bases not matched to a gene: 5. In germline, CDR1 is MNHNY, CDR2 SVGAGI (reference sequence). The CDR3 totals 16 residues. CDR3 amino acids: CASSYSLTGRNTEAFF. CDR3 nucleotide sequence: TGTGCCAGCAGTTACTCTCTGACAGGGAGGAACACTGAAGCTTTCTTT.

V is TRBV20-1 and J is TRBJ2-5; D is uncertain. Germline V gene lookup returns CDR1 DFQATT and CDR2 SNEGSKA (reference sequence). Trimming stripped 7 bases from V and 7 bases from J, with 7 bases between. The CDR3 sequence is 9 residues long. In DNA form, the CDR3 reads TGCAGTGATCCCCTGACCCAGTACTTC. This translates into CSDPLTQYF.

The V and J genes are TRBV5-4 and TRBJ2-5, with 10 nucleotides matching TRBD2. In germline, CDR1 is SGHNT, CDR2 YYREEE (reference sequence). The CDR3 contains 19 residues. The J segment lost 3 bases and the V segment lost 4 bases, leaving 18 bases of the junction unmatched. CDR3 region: CASSPFRPAGGPWEETQYF. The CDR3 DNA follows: TGTGCCAGCAGCCCGTTTCGTCCAGCGGGGGGGCCTTGGGAAGAGACCCAGTACTTC.